This T cell receptor (beta chain) comes out of a study of metastatic and nonmetastatic thyroid tumors. Study background: Both malignant and benign thyroid patients supplied peripheral blood and tumor or nodule tissue samples, across which the repertoires of these patients were then compared.

Study results and caveats: Benign nodules reportedly had significantly lower TCR beta diversity than malignant thyroid tumors in blood and tumor.

In the original analysis: Construction of a distant-metastasis classifier for papillary thyroid cancer relied on CDR3 differences across clinicopathological groups. MiXCR re-clonotyped the PCR reads for TCRdb. These V and J calls derive from TCRdb rather than the authors' analysis. This sample has 34,000 or so clones, with 15% to 20% found just once. Germline CDR1 MNHNS, CDR2 SASEGT. V shed 1 base and J shed 6 bases, with 10 bases lying between them. The CDR3 runs 15 residues. Patients were all untreated before their thyroid surgery. This clone showed up just a few times. Antigen unknown. This clonotype originated in a female donor with papillary thyroid cancer or a benign thyroid nodule (not recorded which). Some clones in this sample may be carry-over from other donors' samples. The specimen was blood. The V call is TRBV6-1, the J call TRBJ1-6, with unresolved D. Here the CDR3 reads CASSEGVGRNSPLHF. DNA for the CDR3: TGTGCCAGCAGTGAAGGGGTAGGGCGTAATTCACCCCTCCACTTT.